Following are 14 T cell receptor beta chains from one sample sequenced in a study of T-cell reconstitution after alpha-beta-depleted transplantation in children. Preparation of the TCRbeta library involved a method that used unique molecular identifiers. One entry per CDR3 protein, called by TCRdb with MiXCR from the PCR reads. The sample has about 420,000 distinct CDR3 sequences, about a tenth seen once. The starting material was PBMCs from the stem cell graft donor, obtained from the stem cell graft. The receptors shown here come from a human donor who donated a stem cell graft to a child with acute myeloid leukemia.

V gene TRBV27 combines with J gene TRBJ2-4; tentatively, D is TRBD1 or TRBD2 (5 bases each). V was cut by 4 bases and J by 11 bases, with 15 bases left in between. The length of the CDR3 is 13 residues. CDR1 and CDR2 (germline): MNHEY, SMNVEV (reference sequence). The CDR3 spells CASSWDGLGVQYF. The CDR3 region has the DNA TGTGCCAGCAGTTGGGACGGCCTAGGGGTTCAGTACTTC.

The CDR3: CASRPGTSMGDSNQPQHF. In DNA form, the CDR3 reads TGTGCCAGCAGGCCAGGGACCTCTATGGGGGATAGCAATCAGCCCCAGCATTTT. The chain carries TRBV6-1 and TRBJ1-5, with D possibly matching TRBD1 (5 bases). V gave up 6 bases and J gave up 0 bases, with 21 bases separating them. This CDR3 region has 18 residues. In germline, CDR1 is MNHNS, CDR2 SASEGT.

This clonotype was found many times. The chain recombines TRBV7-6 with TRBJ1-6, with D uncertain. Germline V CDR1 and CDR2: SGHVS, FNYEAQ. The CDR3 consists of 14 residues. Trimming cost V 2 bases and J 5 bases, with 7 bases left between them. The CDR3 DNA is TGTGCCAGCAGCTTACCTGAGAATAATTCACCCCTCCACTTT. This sequence encodes CASSLPENNSPLHF.

This clonotype has a count of ten or more. The chain recombines TRBV30 with TRBJ1-4, with D possibly TRBD1 on 6 matching bases. V dropped 4 bases and J dropped 7 bases, with 19 bases sitting between them. CDR3 length: 15 amino acids. Germline V lookup: CDR1 GTSNPN, CDR2 SVGIG (reference sequence). The CDR3 bases are TGTGCCTGGAACCGGGGGCAGGGGCTTTCTGAAAAACTGTTTTTT. This codes for CAWNRGQGLSEKLFF. The variable domain in full, completed from reference TRBV30 and TRBJ1-4, reads SQTIHQWPATLVQPVGSPLSLECTVEGTSNPNLYWYRQAAGRGLQLLFYSVGIGQISSEVPQNLSASRPQDRQFILSSKKLLLSDSGFYLCAWNRGQGLSEKLFFGSGTQLSVL.

This clonotype showed up just a few times. The genes are TRBV5-1 and TRBJ2-7, with 7 bases fitting TRBD2. From germline, CDR1 is SGHRS and CDR2 YFSETQ. Unmatched junction bases numbered 9, after V lost 4 bases and J lost 5 bases. CDR3 length: 14 amino acids. The CDR3 region is CASSPWGGQDEQYF. In DNA, the CDR3 is TGCGCCAGCAGCCCGTGGGGAGGGCAGGACGAGCAGTACTTC.

The rearrangement links TRBV23-1 to TRBJ2-7; TRBD2 agrees at 11 bases. TRBV23-1 carries the ORF label, with uncertain function. V lost 4 bases and J lost 4; bases outside the gene matches: 21. The CDR3 runs to 20 residues. The CDR3 nucleotides read TGCGCCAGCAGTCGCCGACTACCCGGGACTAGCGGACCCCCTAGATACGAGCAGTACTTC. Its protein product is CASSRRLPGTSGPPRYEQYF.

This clonotype was detected ten times or more. The genes are TRBV5-4 and TRBJ2-1, with 15 bases lining up with TRBD2. Per the germline V gene, CDR1 is SGHNT and CDR2 is YYREEE (reference sequence). V gave up 3 bases and J gave up 7 bases; unmatched junction bases: 14. CDR3 length equals 19 residues. In DNA form, the CDR3 reads TGTGCCAGCAGCTCACCGGGACTAGCGGGAGGTAGAGGCCGGAATGAGCAGTTCTTC. It encodes CASSSPGLAGGRGRNEQFF.

This clonotype has at least ten counts. This chain connects TRBV2 to TRBJ2-2, with 10 bases identical to TRBD1. This CDR3 has 15 residues. After removal of 5 bases from V and 5 bases from J, the junction contained 5 bases not matched to a gene. The germline gives CDR1 SNHLY, CDR2 FYNNEI. CDR3 sequence reads: CASSWDRGDTGELFF. Written as DNA, the CDR3 is TGTGCCAGCAGTTGGGACAGGGGAGATACCGGGGAGCTGTTTTTT.

The V gene is TRBV27, the J gene TRBJ2-3; D is undetermined. Germline V gives CDR1 MNHEY, CDR2 SMNVEV (reference sequence). There are 14 residues in the CDR3. V was trimmed by 3 bases and J by 0 bases, leaving 7 bases between them. As DNA, the CDR3 is TGTGCCAGCAGTTTGTACCCTAGCACAGATACGCAGTATTTT. Amino acid sequence: CASSLYPSTDTQYF.

This chain links TRBV27 with TRBJ2-1; D gene ambiguous. The CDR3 totals 13 residues. Per the germline V gene, CDR1 is MNHEY and CDR2 is SMNVEV (reference sequence). V was pared by 5 bases and J by 4 bases, with 9 bases between. CDR3 sequence (DNA): TGTGCCAGCAGTGGGCCGCGGTACAATGAGCAGTTCTTC. Amino acid sequence: CASSGPRYNEQFF.

This clonotype has more than one count but fewer than ten. The chain couples TRBV2 to TRBJ1-5; 8 bases fit TRBD1. The V gene end was trimmed by 2 bases and the J gene end by 3 bases; junction bases not matched to a gene: 3. Germline assignment: CDR1 SNHLY and CDR2 FYNNEI. This CDR3 spans 15 amino acids. CDR3 loop: CASSEQGAYNQPQHF. The CDR3 coding sequence is TGTGCCAGCAGTGAACAGGGGGCTTACAATCAGCCCCAGCATTTT.

This clonotype showed up just a few times. This chain joins TRBV20-1 and TRBJ2-5, with unresolved D. In germline, CDR1 is DFQATT, CDR2 SNEGSKA (reference sequence). The CDR3 is 13 residues long. V lost 2 bases to trimming and J lost 0 bases, with 7 bases between them. For the CDR3, the DNA is TGCAGTGCTAGACCAGCGAACCAAGAGACCCAGTACTTC. This encodes CSARPANQETQYF.

The CDR3 DNA reads as TGTGCCAGCAGATACGATTACTGGGGGGACACTGAAGCTTTCTTT. Translating gives CASRYDYWGDTEAFF. The chain carries TRBV27 and TRBJ1-1; TRBD1 is a possible D gene (5 bases). Between the trimmed V and J ends, which lost 6 bases and 3 bases, there was a span of 17 bases. Germline CDR1 MNHEY, CDR2 SMNVEV (reference sequence). The CDR3 consists of 15 residues.

Many counts were recorded for this clonotype. J is TRBJ2-1 and V is TRBV18; D unresolved. CDR3 length: 11 amino acids. Germline V gives CDR1 KGHSH, CDR2 LQKENI. The V gene lost 8 bases and the J gene lost 8 bases, with 10 bases spanning the gap. CDR3 DNA sequence: TGTGCCAGCCTAGGTAGGGATGAGCAGTTCTTC. Translated, it gives CASLGRDEQFF.